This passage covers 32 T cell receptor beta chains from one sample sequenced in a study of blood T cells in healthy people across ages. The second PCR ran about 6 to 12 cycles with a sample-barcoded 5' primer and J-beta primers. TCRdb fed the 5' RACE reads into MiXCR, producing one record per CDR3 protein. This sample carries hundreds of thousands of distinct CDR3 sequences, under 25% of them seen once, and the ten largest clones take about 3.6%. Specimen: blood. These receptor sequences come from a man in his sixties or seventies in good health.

The CDR3 protein is CASSDRTGGNQPQHF. The CDR3 DNA is TGTGCCAGCAGTGACCGGACAGGGGGCAATCAGCCCCAGCATTTT. V gene TRBV2 combines with J gene TRBJ1-5, with 9 bases that match TRBD1. Germline lookup yields CDR1 SNHLY and CDR2 FYNNEI. This CDR3 has 15 residues. V trimming: 3 bases; J trimming: 2 bases; junction bases outside the gene matches: 2.

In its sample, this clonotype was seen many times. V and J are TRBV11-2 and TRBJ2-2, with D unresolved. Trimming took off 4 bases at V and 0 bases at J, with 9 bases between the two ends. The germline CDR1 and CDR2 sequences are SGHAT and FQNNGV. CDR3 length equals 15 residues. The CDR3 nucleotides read TGTGCCAGCAGCTCTCGGACCGCGAACACCGGGGAGCTGTTTTTT. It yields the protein CASSSRTANTGELFF.

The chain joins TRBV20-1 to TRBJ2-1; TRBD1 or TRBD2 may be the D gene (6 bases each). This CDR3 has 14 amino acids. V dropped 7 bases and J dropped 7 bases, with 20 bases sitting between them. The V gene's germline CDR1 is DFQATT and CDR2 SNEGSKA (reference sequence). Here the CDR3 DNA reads TGCAGTGTTACGAGGGGGGAACTAGGAAATGAGCAGTTCTTC. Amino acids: CSVTRGELGNEQFF.

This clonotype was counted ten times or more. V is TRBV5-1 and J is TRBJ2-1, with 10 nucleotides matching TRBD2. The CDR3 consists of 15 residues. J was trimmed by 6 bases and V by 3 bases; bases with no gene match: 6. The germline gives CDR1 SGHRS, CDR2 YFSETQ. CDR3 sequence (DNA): TGCGCCAGCAGCTACCAGAGCGGGAGGGCCAATGAGCAGTTCTTC. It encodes CASSYQSGRANEQFF.

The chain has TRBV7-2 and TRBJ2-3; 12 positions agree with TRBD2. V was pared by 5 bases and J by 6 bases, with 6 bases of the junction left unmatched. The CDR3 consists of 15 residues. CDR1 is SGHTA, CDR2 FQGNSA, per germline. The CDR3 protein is CASSLTSGRWDTQYF. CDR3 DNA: TGTGCCAGCAGCCTAACTAGCGGGAGGTGGGATACGCAGTATTTT.

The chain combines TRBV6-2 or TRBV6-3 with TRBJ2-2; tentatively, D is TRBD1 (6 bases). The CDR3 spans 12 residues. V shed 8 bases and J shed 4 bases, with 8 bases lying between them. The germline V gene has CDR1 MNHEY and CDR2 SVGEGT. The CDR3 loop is CASHRATGELFF. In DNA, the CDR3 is TGTGCCAGCCACAGGGCCACCGGGGAGCTGTTTTTT.

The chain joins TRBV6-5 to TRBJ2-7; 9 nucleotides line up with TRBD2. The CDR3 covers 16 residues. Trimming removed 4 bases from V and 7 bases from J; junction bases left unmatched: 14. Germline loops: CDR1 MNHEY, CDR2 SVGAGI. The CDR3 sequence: CASSSISGRGLGEQYF. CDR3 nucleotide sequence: TGTGCCAGCAGTTCAATTAGCGGGAGAGGCTTAGGGGAGCAGTACTTC.

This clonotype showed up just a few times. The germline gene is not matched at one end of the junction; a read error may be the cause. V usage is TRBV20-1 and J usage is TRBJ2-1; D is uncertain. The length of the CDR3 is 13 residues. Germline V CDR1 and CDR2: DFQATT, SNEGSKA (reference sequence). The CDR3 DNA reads TGCTGTGCCCAAAGCCAGGTATCGAGTGAGCAGTTCTTC. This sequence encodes CCAQSQVSSEQFF.

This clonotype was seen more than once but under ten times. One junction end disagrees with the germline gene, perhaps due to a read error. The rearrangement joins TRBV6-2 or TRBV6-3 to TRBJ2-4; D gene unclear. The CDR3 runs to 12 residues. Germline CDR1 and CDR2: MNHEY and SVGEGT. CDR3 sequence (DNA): TGTGCCAGCGGAGAAAGCAAAGACATTCAGTACTTC. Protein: CASGESKDIQYF.

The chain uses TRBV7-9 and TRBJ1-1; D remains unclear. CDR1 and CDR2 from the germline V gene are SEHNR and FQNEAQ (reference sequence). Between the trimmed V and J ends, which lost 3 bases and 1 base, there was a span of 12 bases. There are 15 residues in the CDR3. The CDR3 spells CASSFSRGGNTEAFF. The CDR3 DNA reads TGTGCCAGCAGCTTTTCCCGGGGAGGGAACACTGAAGCTTTCTTT. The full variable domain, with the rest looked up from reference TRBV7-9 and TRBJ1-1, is DTGVSQNPRHKITKRGQNVTFRCDPISEHNRLYWYRQTLGQGPEFLTYFQNEAQLEKSRLLSDRFSAERPKGSFSTLEIQRTEQGDSAMYLCASSFSRGGNTEAFFGQGTRLTVV.

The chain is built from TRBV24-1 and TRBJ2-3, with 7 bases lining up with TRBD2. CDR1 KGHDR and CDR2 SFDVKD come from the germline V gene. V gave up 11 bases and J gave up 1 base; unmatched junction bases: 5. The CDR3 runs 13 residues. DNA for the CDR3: TGTGCCATGCCTGGGGGGGGCACAGATACGCAGTATTTT. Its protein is CAMPGGGTDTQYF.

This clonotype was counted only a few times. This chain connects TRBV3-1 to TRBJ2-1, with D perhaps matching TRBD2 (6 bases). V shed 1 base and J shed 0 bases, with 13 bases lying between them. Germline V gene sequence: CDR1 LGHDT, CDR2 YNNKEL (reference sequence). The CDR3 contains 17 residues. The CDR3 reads CASSQARDLSSYNEQFF. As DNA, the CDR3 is TGTGCCAGCAGCCAAGCCCGGGACTTGAGCTCCTACAATGAGCAGTTCTTC.

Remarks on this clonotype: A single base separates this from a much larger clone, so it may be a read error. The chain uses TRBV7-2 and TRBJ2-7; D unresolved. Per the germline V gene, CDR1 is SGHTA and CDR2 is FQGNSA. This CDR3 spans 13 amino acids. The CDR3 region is CASGLISVGEQYF. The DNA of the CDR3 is TGTGCCAGCGGCTTAATTTCAGTGGGCGAGCAGTACTTC.

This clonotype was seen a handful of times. The CDR3 sequence is CASSELDRGTDTQYF. DNA for the CDR3: TGTGCCAGCAGTGAACTGGACAGGGGAACAGATACGCAGTATTTT. The rearrangement joins TRBV6-1 to TRBJ2-3, with 9 bases matching TRBD1. Germline assignment: CDR1 MNHNS and CDR2 SASEGT. V trimming: 2 bases; J trimming: 3 bases; junction bases outside the gene matches: 3. The CDR3 runs 15 residues.

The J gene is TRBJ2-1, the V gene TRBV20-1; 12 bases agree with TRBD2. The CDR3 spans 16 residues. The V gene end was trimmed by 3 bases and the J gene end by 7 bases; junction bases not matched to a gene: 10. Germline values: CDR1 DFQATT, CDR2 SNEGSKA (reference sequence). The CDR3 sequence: CSASNRLAGVSNEQFF. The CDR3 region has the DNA TGCAGTGCTAGCAACAGACTAGCGGGAGTCTCGAATGAGCAGTTCTTC.

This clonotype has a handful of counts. CDR3: CASSEISGNGYTF. CDR3 nucleotides: TGTGCCAGCAGTGAAATATCGGGAAATGGCTACACCTTC. V usage is TRBV25-1 and J usage is TRBJ1-2; no firm D call. The germline CDR1 and CDR2 sequences are MGHDK and SYGVNS. This CDR3 has 13 amino acids. V dropped 2 bases and J dropped 6 bases, with 10 bases sitting between them.

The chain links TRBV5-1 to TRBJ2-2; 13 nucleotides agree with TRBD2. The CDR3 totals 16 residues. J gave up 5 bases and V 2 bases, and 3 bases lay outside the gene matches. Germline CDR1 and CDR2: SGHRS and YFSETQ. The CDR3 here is CASSFTSGRDTGELFF. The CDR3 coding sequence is TGCGCCAGCAGCTTCACTAGCGGGAGGGATACCGGGGAGCTGTTTTTT.

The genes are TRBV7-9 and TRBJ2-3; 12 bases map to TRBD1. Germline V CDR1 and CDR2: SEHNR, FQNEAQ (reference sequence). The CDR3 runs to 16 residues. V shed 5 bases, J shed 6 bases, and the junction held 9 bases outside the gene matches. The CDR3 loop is CASSPRDRGLSDTQYF. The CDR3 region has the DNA TGTGCCAGCAGCCCGAGGGACAGGGGGCTTTCCGATACGCAGTATTTT.

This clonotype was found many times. The CDR3 sequence: CASSLETGKNIQYF. The CDR3 nucleotides are TGCGCCAGCAGCTTGGAGACAGGGAAAAACATTCAGTACTTC. The V and J genes are TRBV5-1 and TRBJ2-4; 7 bases align to TRBD1. V was clipped by 0 bases and J by 4 bases; unmatched bases: 1. This CDR3 contains 14 residues. The germline V gene has CDR1 SGHRS and CDR2 YFSETQ.

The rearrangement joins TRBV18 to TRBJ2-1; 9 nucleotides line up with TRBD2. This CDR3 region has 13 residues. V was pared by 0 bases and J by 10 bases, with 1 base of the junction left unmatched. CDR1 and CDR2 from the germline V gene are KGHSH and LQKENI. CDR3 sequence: CASSPPTSGEQFF. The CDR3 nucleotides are TGTGCCAGCTCACCACCGACTAGCGGCGAGCAGTTCTTC.

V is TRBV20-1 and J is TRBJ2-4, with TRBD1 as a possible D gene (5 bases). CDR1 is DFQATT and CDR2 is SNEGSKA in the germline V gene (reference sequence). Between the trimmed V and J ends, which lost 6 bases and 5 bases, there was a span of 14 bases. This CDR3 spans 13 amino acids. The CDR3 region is CSAQTDDQNIQYF. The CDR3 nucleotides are TGCAGTGCCCAGACAGATGACCAAAACATTCAGTACTTC.

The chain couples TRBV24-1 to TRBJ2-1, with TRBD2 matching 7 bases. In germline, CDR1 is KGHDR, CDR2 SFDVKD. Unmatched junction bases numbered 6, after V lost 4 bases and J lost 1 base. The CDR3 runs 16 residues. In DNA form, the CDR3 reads TGTGCCACCAGTGAATCCGCTAGCGGATCCTACAATGAGCAGTTCTTC. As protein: CATSESASGSYNEQFF.

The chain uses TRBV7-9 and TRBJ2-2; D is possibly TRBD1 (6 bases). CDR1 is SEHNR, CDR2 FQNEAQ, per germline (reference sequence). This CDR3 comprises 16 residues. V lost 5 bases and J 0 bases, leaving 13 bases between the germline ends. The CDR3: CASSNLGQTNTGELFF. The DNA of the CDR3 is TGTGCCAGCAGCAATCTCGGACAGACGAACACCGGGGAGCTGTTTTTT.

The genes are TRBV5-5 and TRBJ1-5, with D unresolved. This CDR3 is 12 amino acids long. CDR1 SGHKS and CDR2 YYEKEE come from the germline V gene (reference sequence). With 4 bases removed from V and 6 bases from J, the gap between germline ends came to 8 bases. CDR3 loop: CASSLGSQPQHF. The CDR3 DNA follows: TGTGCCAGCAGCCTAGGGAGTCAGCCCCAGCATTTT.

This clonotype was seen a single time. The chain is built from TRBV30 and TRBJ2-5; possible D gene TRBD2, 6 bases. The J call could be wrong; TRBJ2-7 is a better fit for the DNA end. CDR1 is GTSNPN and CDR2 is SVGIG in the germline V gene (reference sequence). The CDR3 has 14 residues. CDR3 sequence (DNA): TGTGCCTGGAGTGTCGGTAGCGGCTCCTACGAGCAGTACTTC. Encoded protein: CAWSVGSGSYEQYF.

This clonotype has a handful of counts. The CDR3 DNA is TGCGCCAGCAGCCAAGGGTCACCGGGGGGGCGAGAGACCCAGTACTTC. The encoded protein is CASSQGSPGGRETQYF. This chain connects TRBV4-3 to TRBJ2-5; 8 nucleotides match TRBD2. The germline CDR1 and CDR2 sequences are LGHNA and YSLEER. After removal of 1 base from V and 4 bases from J, the junction contained 8 bases not matched to a gene. CDR3 length: 16 residues.

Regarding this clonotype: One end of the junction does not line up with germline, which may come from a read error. CDR3 amino acids: CAGSLDRVYGYTF. The CDR3 region has the DNA TGTGCCGGCAGTTTGGACAGGGTTTATGGCTACACCTTC. The rearrangement links TRBV28 to TRBJ1-2, with 8 bases fitting TRBD1. The CDR3 is made up of 13 amino acids. Germline assignment: CDR1 MDHEN and CDR2 SYDVKM.

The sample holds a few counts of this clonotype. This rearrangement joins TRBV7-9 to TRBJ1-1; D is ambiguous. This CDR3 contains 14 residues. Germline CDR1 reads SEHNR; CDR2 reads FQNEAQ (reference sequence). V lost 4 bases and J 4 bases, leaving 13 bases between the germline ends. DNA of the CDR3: TGTGCCAGCAGCTCCTTAACGTCGGGCACTGAAGCTTTCTTT. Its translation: CASSSLTSGTEAFF.

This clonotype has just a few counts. CDR3 residues: CASSPPGGTQLFF. CDR3 nucleotide sequence: TGTGCCAGCAGCCCCCCAGGCGGGACTCAGCTGTTTTTT. This rearrangement joins TRBV9 to TRBJ2-2, with TRBD2 as a possible D gene (6 bases). V lost 4 bases and J lost 12, with 16 bases in between. The CDR3 has 13 residues. In germline, CDR1 is SGDLS, CDR2 YYNGEE.

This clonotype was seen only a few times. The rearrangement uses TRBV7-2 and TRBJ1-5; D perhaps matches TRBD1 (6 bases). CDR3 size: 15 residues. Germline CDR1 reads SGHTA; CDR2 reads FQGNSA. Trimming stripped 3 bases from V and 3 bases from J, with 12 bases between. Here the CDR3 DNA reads TGTGCCAGCAGCTTCTCCGGGACAACCAATCAGCCCCAGCATTTT. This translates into CASSFSGTTNQPQHF. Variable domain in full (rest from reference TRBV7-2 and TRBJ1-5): GAGVSQSPSNKVTEKGKDVELRCDPISGHTALYWYRQSLGQGLEFLIYFQGNSAPDKSGLPSDRFSAERTGGSVSTLTIQRTQQEDSAVYLCASSFSGTTNQPQHFGDGTRLSIL.

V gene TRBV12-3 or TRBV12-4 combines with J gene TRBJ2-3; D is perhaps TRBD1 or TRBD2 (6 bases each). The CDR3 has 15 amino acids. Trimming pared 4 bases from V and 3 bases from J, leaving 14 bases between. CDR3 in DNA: TGTGCCAGCAGTTGGGGGGCCGTAGGAACAGATACGCAGTATTTT. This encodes CASSWGAVGTDTQYF.

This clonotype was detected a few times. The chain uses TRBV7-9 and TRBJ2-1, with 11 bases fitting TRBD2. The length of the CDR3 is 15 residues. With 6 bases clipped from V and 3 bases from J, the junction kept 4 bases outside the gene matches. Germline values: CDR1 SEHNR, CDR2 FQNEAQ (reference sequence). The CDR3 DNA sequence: TGTGCCAGCAGACCCGGACTAGCGGGCTACAATGAGCAGTTCTTC. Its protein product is CASRPGLAGYNEQFF.